This note documents a single T cell receptor beta chain sequence. Its matching antigen is unknown. The study ran its PCR with 60 Vbeta and 13 Jbeta primers. This table comes from immunoSEQ multiplex PCR, and its TCRdb copy is limited to in-frame clones, with some not included. Here the sample spans around 220,000 clones, about 79% being singletons. The data originate from a study of cytomegalovirus exposure and HLA in healthy donors. Broader study findings: Common viral pathogens seemed to be connected with several of the most significant clusters, according to a later analysis. In a later analysis, productive TCRs from donors in an Asian-associated ancestry cluster reportedly carried fewer N-insertions than the cohort mean.

Per the germline V gene, CDR1 is SGDLS and CDR2 is YYNGEE. This CDR3 has 13 residues. V was trimmed by 5 bases and J by 0 bases, leaving 3 bases between them. Material: PBMCs. The J gene is TRBJ2-6, the V gene TRBV9, with D unresolved. This TCR came from a man between 18 and 35 years old in good health and CMV-seronegative. CDR3 DNA sequence: TGTGCCAGCAGGCGCTCTGGGGCCAACGTCCTGACTTTC. Translating it yields CASRRSGANVLTF. Together with reference TRBV9 and TRBJ2-6, the CDR3 gives the full variable domain: DSGVTQTPKHLITATGQRVTLRCSPRSGDLSVYWYQQSLDQGLQFLIQYYNGEERAKGNILERFSAQQFPDLHSELNLSSLELGDSALYFCASRRSGANVLTFGAGSRLTVL.